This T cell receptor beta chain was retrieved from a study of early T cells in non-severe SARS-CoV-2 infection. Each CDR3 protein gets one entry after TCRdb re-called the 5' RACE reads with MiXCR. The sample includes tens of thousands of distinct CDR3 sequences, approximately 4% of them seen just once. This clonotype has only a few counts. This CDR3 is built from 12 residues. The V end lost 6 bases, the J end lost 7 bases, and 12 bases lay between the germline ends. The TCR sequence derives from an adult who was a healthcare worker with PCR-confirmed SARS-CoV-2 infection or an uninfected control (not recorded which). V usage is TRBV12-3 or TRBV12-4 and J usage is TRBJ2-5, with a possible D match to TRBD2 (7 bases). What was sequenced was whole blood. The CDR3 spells CASRGASGTQYF. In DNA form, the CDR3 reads TGTGCCAGCAGGGGGGCTAGCGGGACCCAGTACTTC.